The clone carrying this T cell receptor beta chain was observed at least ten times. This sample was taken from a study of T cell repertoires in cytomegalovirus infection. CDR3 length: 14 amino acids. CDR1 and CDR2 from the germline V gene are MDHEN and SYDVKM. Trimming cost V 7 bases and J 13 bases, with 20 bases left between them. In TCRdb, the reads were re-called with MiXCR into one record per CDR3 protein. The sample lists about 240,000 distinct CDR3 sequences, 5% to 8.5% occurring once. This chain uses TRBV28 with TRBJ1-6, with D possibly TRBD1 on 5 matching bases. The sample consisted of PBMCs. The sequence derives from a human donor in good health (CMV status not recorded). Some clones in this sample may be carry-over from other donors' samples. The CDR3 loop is CASTDPGTLVPLHF. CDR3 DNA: TGTGCCAGCACCGACCCCGGGACCCTCGTCCCCCTCCACTTT.